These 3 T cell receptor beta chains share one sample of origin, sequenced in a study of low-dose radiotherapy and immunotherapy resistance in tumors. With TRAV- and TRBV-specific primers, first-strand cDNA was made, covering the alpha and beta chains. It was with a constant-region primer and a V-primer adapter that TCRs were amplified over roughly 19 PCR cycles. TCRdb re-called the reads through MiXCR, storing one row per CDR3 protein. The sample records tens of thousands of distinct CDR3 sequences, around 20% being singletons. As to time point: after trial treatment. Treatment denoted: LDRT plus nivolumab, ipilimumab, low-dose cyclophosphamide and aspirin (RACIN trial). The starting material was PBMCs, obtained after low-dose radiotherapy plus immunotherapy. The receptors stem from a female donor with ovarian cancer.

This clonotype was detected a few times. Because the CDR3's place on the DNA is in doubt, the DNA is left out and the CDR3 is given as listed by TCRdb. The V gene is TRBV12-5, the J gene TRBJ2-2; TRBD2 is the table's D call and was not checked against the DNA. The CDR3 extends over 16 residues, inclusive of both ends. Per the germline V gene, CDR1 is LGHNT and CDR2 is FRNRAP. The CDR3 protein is CASGFCGNRCGELFFF.

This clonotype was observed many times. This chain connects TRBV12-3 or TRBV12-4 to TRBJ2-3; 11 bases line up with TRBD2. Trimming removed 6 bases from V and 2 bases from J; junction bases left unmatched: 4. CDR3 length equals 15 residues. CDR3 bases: TGTGCCAGCAGGTTTAGCGGGGGGGACACAGATACGCAGTATTTT. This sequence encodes CASRFSGGDTDTQYF.

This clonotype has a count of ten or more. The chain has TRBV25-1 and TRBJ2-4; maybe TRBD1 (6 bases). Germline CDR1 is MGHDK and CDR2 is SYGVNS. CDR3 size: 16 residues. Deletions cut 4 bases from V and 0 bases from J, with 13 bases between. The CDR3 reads CASSATGLRAKNIQYF. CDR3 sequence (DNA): TGTGCCAGCAGTGCAACAGGGCTAAGAGCCAAAAACATTCAGTACTTC.